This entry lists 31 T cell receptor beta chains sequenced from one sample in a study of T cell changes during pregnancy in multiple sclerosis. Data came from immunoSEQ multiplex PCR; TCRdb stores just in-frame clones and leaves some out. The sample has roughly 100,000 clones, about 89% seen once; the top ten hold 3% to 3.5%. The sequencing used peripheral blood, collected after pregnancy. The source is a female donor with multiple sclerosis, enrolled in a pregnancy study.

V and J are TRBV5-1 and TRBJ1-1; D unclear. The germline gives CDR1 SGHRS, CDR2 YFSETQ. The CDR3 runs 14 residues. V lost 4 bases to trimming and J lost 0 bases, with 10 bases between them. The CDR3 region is CASSPGSMNTEAFF. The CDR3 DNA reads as TGCGCCAGCAGCCCGGGGAGTATGAACACTGAAGCTTTCTTT.

The CDR3 is CASSAGGSLYEQYF. CDR3 in DNA: TGTGCCAGCAGCGCCGGGGGGAGCCTTTACGAGCAGTACTTC. The V call is TRBV9, the J call TRBJ2-7; TRBD2 aligns across 7 bases. After removal of 3 bases from V and 4 bases from J, the junction contained 7 bases not matched to a gene. The V gene's germline CDR1 is SGDLS and CDR2 YYNGEE. There are 14 residues in the CDR3.

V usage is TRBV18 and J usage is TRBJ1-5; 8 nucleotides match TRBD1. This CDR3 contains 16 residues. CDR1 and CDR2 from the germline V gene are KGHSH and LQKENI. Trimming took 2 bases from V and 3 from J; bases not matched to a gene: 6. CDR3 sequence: CASSPIGTGDNQPQHF. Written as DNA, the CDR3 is TGTGCCAGCTCACCAATCGGGACAGGCGACAATCAGCCCCAGCATTTT.

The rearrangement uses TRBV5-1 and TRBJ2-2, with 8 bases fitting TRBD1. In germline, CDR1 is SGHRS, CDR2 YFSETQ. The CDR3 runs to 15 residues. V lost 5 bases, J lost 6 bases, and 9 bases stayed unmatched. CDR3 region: CASSLAGGFPGELFF. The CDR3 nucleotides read TGCGCCAGCAGTCTGGCAGGGGGCTTTCCCGGGGAGCTGTTTTTT.

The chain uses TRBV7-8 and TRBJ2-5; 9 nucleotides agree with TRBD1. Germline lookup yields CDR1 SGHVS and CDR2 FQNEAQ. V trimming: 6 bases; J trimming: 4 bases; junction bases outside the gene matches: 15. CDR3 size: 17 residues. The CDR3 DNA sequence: TGTGCCAGCAGGAAGATCGGACCGGGACAGGGTACAGAGACCCAGTACTTC. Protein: CASRKIGPGQGTETQYF.

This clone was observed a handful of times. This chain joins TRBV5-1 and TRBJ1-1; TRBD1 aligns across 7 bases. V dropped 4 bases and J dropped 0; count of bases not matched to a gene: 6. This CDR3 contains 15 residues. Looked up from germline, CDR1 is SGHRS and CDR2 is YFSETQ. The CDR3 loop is CASSQGTAMNTEAFF. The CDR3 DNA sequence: TGCGCCAGCAGCCAAGGGACAGCGATGAACACTGAAGCTTTCTTT.

CDR3: CASSQGPLDFNYGYTF. DNA of the CDR3: TGCGCCAGCAGCCAAGGGCCGCTTGATTTCAACTATGGCTACACCTTC. The V call is TRBV4-1, the J call TRBJ1-2; D unresolved. Trimming shortened V by 1 base and J by 2 bases, and 14 bases separated the two germline ends. Germline V gives CDR1 MGHRA, CDR2 YSYEKL. The CDR3 is made up of 16 amino acids.

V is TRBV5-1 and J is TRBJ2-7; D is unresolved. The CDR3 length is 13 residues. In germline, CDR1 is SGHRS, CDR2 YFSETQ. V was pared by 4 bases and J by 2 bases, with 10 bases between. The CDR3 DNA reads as TGCGCCAGCAGCCTGGACCCAGCCTACGAGCAGTACTTC. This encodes CASSLDPAYEQYF.

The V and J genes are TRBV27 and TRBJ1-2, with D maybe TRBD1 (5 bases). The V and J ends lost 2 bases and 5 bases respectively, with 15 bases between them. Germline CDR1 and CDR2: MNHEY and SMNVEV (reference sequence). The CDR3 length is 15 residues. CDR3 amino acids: CASSLVGGTPYGYTF. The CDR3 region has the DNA TGTGCCAGCAGTTTAGTCGGGGGAACCCCATATGGCTACACCTTC.

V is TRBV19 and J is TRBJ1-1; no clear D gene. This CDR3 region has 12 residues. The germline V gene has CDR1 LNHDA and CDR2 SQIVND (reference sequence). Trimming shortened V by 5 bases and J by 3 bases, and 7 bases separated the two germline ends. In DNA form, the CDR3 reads TGTGCCAGTAGTTTTGTAGACACTGAAGCTTTCTTT. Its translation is CASSFVDTEAFF.

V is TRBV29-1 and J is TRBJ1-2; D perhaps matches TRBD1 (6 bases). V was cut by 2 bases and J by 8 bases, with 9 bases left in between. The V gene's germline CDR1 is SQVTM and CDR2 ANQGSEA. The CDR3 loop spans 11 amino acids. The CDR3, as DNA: TGCAGCGTTGAAAAGGGGGACGGCTACACCTTC. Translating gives CSVEKGDGYTF.

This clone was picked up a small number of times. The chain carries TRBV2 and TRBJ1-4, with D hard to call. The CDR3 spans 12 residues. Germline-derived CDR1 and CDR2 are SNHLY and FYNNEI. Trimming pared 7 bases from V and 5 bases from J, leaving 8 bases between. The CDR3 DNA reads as TGTGCCAGCATGGCAGGCAATGAAAAACTGTTTTTT. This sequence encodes CASMAGNEKLFF. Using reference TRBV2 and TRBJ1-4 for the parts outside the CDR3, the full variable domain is EPEVTQTPSHQVTQMGQEVILRCVPISNHLYFYWYRQILGQKVEFLVSFYNNEISEKSEIFDDQFSVERPDGSNFTLKIRSTKLEDSAMYFCASMAGNEKLFFGSGTQLSVL.

CDR3 nucleotide sequence: TGTGCCAGCAGCCCCCTTCGACAGCTGACCGGGGAGCTGTTTTTT. Its translation is CASSPLRQLTGELFF. The chain employs TRBV11-2 and TRBJ2-2, with TRBD1 as a possible D gene (5 bases). V was trimmed by 5 bases and J by 5 bases, leaving 15 bases between them. The V gene's germline CDR1 is SGHAT and CDR2 FQNNGV. The CDR3 has 15 residues.

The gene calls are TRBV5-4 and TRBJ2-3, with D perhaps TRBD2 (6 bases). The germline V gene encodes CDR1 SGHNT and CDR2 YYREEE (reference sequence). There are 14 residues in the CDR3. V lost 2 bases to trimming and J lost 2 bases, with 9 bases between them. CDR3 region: CASSFGGYTDTQYF. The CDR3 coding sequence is TGTGCCAGCAGCTTTGGGGGGTACACAGATACGCAGTATTTT.

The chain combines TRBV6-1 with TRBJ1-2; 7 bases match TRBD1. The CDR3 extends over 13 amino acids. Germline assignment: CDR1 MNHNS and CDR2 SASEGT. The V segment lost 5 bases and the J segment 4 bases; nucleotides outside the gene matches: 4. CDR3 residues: CASSLQGFYGYTF. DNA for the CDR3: TGTGCCAGCAGTTTACAGGGGTTCTATGGCTACACCTTC.

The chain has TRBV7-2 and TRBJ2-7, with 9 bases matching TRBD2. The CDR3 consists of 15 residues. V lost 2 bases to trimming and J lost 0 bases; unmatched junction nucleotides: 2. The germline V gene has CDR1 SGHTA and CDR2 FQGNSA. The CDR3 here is CASSLLAGSSYEQYF. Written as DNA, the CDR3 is TGTGCCAGCAGCTTACTAGCGGGGAGCTCCTACGAGCAGTACTTC. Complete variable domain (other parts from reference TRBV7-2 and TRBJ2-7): GAGVSQSPSNKVTEKGKDVELRCDPISGHTALYWYRQSLGQGLEFLIYFQGNSAPDKSGLPSDRFSAERTGGSVSTLTIQRTQQEDSAVYLCASSLLAGSSYEQYFGPGTRLTVT.

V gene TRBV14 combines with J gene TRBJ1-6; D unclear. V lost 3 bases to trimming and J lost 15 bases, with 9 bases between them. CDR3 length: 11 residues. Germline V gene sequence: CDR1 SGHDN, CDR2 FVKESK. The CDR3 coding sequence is TGTGCCAGCAGCCAGCGGGGAGGCCTCCACTTT. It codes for CASSQRGGLHF.

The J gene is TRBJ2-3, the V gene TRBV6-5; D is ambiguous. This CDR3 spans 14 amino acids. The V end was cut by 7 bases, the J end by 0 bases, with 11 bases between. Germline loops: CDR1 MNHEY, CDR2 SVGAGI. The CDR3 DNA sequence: TGTGCCAGCATGGCGGCACCAAGCACAGATACGCAGTATTTT. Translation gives CASMAAPSTDTQYF.

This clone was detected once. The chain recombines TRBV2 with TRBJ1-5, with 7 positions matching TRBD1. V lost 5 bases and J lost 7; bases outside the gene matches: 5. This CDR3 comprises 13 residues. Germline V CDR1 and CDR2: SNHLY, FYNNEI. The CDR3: CASSSTGWQPQHF. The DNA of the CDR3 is TGTGCCAGCAGTTCGACAGGGTGGCAGCCCCAGCATTTT.

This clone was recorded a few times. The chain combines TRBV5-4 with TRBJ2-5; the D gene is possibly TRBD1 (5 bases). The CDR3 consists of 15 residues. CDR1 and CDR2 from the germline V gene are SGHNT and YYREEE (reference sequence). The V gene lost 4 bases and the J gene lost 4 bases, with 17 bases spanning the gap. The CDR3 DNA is TGTGCCAGCAGCGAGGACATCTTTAGCCGAGAGACCCAGTACTTC. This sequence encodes CASSEDIFSRETQYF.

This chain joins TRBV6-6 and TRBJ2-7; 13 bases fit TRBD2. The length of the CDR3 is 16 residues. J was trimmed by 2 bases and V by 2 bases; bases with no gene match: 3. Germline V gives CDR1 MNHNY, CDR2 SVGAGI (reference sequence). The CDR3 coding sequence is TGTGCCAGCAGTTACAGGACTAGCGGGGGCCCCTACGAGCAGTACTTC. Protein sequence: CASSYRTSGGPYEQYF.

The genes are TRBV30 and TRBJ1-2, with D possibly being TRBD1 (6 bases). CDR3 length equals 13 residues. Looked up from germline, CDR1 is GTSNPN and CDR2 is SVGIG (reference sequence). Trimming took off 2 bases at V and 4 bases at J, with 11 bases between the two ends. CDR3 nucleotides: TGTGCCTGGAGTCCCCAGGGGACCTATGGCTACACCTTC. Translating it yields CAWSPQGTYGYTF.

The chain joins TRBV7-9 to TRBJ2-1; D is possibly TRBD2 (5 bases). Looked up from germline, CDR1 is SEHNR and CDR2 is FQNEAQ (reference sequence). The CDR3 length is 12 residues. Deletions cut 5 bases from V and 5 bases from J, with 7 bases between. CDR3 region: CASSGLDNEQFF. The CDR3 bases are TGTGCCAGCAGCGGACTCGACAATGAGCAGTTCTTC.

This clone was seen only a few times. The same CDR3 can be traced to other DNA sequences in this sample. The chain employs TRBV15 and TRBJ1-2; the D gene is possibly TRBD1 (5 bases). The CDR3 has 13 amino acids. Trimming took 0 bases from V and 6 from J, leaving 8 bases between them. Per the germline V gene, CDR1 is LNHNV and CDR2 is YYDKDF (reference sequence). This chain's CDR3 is CATSREEGDGYTF. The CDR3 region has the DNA TGTGCCACCAGCAGAGAAGAAGGGGATGGCTACACCTTC.

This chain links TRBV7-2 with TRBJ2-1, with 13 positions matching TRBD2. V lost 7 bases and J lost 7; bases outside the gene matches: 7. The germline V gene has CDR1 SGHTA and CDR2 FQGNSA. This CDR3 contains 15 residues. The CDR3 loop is CASNILAGGRNEQFF. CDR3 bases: TGTGCCAGCAACATACTAGCGGGGGGGCGAAATGAGCAGTTCTTC.

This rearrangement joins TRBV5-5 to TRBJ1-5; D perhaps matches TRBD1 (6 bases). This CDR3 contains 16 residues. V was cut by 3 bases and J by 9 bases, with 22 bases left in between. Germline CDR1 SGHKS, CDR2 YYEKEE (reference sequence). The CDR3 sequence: CASSWTDAFRDGPQHF. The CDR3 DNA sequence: TGTGCCAGCAGCTGGACAGACGCGTTTCGTGATGGGCCCCAGCATTTT.

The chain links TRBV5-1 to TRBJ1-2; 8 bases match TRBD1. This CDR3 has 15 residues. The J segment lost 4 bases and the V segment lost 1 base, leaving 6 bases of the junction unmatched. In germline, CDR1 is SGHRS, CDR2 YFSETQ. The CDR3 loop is CASSLRTGSGYGYTF. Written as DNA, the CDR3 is TGCGCCAGCAGCTTGAGGACAGGGTCCGGCTATGGCTACACCTTC.

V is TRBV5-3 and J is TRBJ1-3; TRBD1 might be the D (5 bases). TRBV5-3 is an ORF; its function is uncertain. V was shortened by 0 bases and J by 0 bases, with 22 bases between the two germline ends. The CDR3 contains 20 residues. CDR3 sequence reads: CARSLGAGSKVPRSGNTIYF. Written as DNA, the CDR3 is TGTGCCAGAAGCTTGGGAGCAGGGTCAAAGGTTCCCCGCTCTGGAAACACCATATATTTT.

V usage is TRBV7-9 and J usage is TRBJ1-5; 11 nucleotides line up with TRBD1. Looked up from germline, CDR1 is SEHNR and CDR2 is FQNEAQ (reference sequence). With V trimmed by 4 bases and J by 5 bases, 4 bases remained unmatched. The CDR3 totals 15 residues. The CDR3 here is CASSSPGQGDQPQHF. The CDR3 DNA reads TGTGCCAGCAGCTCCCCGGGACAGGGGGATCAGCCCCAGCATTTT.

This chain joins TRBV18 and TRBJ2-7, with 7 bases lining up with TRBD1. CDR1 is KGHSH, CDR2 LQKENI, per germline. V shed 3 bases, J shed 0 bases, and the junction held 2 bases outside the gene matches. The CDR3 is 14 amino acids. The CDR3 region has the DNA TGTGCCAGCTCACCTGACAGGGCCTCCTACGAGCAGTACTTC. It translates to CASSPDRASYEQYF.

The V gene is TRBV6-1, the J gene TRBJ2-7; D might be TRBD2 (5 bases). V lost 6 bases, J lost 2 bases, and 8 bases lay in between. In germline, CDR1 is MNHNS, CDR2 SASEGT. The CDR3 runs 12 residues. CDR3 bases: TGTGCCAGCAGGCTAGCCCCCTACGAGCAGTACTTC. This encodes CASRLAPYEQYF.